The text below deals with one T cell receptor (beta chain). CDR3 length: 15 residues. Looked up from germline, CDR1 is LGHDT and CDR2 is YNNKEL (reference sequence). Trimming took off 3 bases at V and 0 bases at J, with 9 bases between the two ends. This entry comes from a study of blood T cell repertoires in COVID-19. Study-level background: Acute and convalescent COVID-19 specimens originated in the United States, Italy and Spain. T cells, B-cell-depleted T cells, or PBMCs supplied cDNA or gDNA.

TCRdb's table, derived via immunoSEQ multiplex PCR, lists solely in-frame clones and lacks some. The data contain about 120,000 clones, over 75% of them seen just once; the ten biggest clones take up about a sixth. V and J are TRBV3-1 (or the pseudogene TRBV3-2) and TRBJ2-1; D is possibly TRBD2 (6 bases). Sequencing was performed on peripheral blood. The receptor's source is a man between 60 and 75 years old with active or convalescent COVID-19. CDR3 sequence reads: CASSQGTSSYNEQFF. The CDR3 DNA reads TGTGCCAGCAGCCAGGGGACTTCCTCCTACAATGAGCAGTTCTTC.